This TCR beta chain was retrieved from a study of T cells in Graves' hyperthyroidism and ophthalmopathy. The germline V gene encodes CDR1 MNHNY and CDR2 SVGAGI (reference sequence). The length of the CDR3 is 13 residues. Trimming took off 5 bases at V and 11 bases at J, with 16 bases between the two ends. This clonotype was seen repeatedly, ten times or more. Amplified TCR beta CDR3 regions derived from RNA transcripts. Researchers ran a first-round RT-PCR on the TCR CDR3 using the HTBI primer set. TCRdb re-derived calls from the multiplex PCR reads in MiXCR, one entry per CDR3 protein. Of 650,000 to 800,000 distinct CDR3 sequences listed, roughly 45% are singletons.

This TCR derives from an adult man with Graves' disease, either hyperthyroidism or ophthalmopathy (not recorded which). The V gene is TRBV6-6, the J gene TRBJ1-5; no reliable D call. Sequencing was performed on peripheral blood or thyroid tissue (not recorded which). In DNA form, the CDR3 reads TGTGCCAGCAGTGAGGGAGTCGTACACGCCCAGCATTTT. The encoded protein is CASSEGVVHAQHF.